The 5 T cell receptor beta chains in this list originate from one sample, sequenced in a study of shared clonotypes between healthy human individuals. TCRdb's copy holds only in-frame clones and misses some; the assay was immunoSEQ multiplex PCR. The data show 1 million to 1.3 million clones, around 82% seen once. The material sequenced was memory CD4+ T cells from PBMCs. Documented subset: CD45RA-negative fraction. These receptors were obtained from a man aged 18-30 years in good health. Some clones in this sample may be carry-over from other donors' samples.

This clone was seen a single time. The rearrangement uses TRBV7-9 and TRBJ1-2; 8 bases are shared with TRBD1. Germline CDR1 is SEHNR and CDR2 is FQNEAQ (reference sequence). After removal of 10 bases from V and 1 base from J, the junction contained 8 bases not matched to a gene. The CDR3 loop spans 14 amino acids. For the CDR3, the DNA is TGTGCCACAAACAAAGGACAGGGTAACTATGGCTACACCTTC. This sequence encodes CATNKGQGNYGYTF. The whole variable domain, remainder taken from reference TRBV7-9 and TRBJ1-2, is DTGVSQNPRHKITKRGQNVTFRCDPISEHNRLYWYRQTLGQGPEFLTYFQNEAQLEKSRLLSDRFSAERPKGSFSTLEIQRTEQGDSAMYLCATNKGQGNYGYTFGSGTRLTVV.

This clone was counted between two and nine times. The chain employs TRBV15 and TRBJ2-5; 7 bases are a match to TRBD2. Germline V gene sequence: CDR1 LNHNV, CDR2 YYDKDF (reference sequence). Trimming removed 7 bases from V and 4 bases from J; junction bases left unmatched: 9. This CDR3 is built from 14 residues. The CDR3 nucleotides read TGTGCCACCACCCTGAGCGGGATTGCAGAGACCCAGTACTTC. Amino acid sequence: CATTLSGIAETQYF.

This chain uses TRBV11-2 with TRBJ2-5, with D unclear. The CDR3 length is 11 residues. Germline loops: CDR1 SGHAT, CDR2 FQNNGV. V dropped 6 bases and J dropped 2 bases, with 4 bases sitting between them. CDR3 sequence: CASRQQETQYF. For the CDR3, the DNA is TGTGCCAGCAGACAACAAGAGACCCAGTACTTC.

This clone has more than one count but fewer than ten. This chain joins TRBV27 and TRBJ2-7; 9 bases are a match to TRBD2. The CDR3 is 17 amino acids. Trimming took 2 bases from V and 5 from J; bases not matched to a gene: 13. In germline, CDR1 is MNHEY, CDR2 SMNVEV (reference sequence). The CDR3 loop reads CASSLRWTSASSDEQYF. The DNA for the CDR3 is TGTGCCAGCAGTTTAAGGTGGACTAGCGCCTCCTCAGACGAGCAGTACTTC.

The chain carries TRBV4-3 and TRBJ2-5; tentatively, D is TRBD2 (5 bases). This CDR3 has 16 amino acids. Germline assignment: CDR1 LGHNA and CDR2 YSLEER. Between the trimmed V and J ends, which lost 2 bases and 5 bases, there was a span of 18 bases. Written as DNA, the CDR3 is TGCGCCAGCAGCCAAAGAATCGGGAACCAAGGGGAGACCCAGTACTTC. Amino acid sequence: CASSQRIGNQGETQYF.